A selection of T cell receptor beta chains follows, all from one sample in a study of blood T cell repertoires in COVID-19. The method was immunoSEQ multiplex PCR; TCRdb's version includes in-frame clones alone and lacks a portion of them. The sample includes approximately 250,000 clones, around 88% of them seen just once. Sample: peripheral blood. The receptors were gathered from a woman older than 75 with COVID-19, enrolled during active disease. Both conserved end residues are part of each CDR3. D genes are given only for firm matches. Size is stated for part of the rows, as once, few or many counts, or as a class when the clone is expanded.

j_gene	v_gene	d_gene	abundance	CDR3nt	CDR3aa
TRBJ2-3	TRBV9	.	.	TGTGCCAGCAGCCCCGGAGGTACAGATACGCAGTATTTT	CASSPGGTDTQYF
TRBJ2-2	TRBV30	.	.	TGTGCCTGGAGTGTACGGAGGTTGACCGGGGAGCTGTTTTTT	CAWSVRRLTGELFF
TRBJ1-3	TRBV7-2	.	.	TGTGCCAGCAGAAAGGGAGCCTCTGGAAACACCATATATTTT	CASRKGASGNTIYF
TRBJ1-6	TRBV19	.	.	TGTGCCAGTAGTGAGGTTAATGAGGGTTCACCCCTCCACTTT	CASSEVNEGSPLHF
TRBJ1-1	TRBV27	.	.	TGTGCCAGCAGTTCCGCGGGGGGGTACACTGAAGCTTTCTTT	CASSSAGGYTEAFF
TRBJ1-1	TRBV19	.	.	TGTGCCAGTACCCCACTGGGGCAGGGGTGGGGGAACACTGAAGCTTTCTTT	CASTPLGQGWGNTEAFF
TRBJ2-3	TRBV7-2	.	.	TGTGCCAGCAGCCCGGGGGTCCGCACAGATACGCAGTATTTT	CASSPGVRTDTQYF
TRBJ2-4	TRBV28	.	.	TGTGCCAGCAGTTTGGCAGTCCTAGCCAAAAACATTCAGTACTTC	CASSLAVLAKNIQYF
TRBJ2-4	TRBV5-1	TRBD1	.	TGCGCCAGCAGCTTGGGGGACAGAGAAAAAAACATTCAGTACTTC	CASSLGDREKNIQYF
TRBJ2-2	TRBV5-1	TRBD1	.	TGCGCCAGCAGCTTGGACAGGGGTGACACCGGGGAGCTGTTTTTT	CASSLDRGDTGELFF
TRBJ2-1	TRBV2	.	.	TGTGCCAGCAGTGAACAGCGGCTAGGCAACAATGAGCAGTTCTTC	CASSEQRLGNNEQFF
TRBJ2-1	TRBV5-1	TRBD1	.	TGCGCCAGCAGCTTGGTCAGGGGGACCTACAATGAGCAGTTCTTC	CASSLVRGTYNEQFF
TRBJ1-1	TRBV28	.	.	TGTGCCAGCAGTTTCGTAGTGACCCTAGGGGGAGAAGCTTTCTTT	CASSFVVTLGGEAFF
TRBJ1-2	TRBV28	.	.	TGTGCCAGCAGGGCGCAGGGCGGTGGCTACACCTTC	CASRAQGGGYTF
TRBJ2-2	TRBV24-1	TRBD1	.	TGTGCCACAAGGACAGGGGGCGCCGCCGGGGAGCTGTTTTTT	CATRTGGAAGELFF
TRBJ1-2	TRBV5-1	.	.	TGCGCCAGCAGCCCCGACAGCCCCTATGGCTACACCTTC	CASSPDSPYGYTF
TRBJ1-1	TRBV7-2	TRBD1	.	TGTGCCAGCAGCTTAGGGGCACAGGGGTTGAACACTGAAGCTTTCTTT	CASSLGAQGLNTEAFF
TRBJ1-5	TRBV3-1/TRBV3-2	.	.	TGTGCCAGCAGCCAAGTAAGCGGGCCCCAGCATTTT	CASSQVSGPQHF
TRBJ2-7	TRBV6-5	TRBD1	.	TGTGCCAGCAGAGCCGGGACAGGGACGTACGAGCAGTACTTC	CASRAGTGTYEQYF
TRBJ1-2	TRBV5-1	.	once	TGCGCCAGCAGCATCGGACAGACCCTCGATGGCTACACCTTC	CASSIGQTLDGYTF
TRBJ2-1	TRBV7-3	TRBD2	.	TGTGCCAGCAGCCCGCTAGCGGGGGGGTACGGTGAGCAGTTCTTC	CASSPLAGGYGEQFF
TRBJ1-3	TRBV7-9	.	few	TGTGCCAGCTCCCTCCGAAGGGGTTTTGGAAACACCATATATTTT	CASSLRRGFGNTIYF
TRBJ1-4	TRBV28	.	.	TGTGCCAGCAGTAGGGGGTTAGGGGAAAAACTGTTTTTT	CASSRGLGEKLFF
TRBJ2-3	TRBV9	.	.	TGTGCCAGCAGCGTAGCGGGGGGCCTTAACACAGATACGCAGTATTTT	CASSVAGGLNTDTQYF
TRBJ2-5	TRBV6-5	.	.	TGTGCCAGCAGTCTTAGCGGTAGTCAAGAGACCCAGTACTTC	CASSLSGSQETQYF
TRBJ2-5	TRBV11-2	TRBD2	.	TGTGCCAGCAGCTCGTGGAGACCGGGACTAGAACAAGAGACCCAGTACTTC	CASSSWRPGLEQETQYF
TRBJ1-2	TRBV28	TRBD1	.	TGTGCCAGCAGATTGCCGCCTGGACAGGGGCCTAACTATGGCTACACCTTC	CASRLPPGQGPNYGYTF
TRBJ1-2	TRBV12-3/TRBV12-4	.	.	TGTGCCAGCAGTTTAAAGCACTATGGCTACACCTTC	CASSLKHYGYTF
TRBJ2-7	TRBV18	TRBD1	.	TGTGCCAGCCGTCGGACAGGGGCCCACGAGCAGTACTTC	CASRRTGAHEQYF
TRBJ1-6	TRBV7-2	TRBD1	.	TGTGCCAGCAGCTTAGAGTCCGGGACAGGGTTGTACTCACCCCTCCACTTT	CASSLESGTGLYSPLHF
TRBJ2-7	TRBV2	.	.	TGTGCCAGCAGTCCCCTCGACAGAATCCACGAGCAGTACTTC	CASSPLDRIHEQYF
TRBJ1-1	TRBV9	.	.	TGTGCCAGCAGCCCCCAGGCGGGAGGTAACACTGAAGCTTTCTTT	CASSPQAGGNTEAFF
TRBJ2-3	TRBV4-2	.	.	TGTGCCAGCAGCCAAGAGGGGGGGCTCACAGATACGCAGTATTTT	CASSQEGGLTDTQYF
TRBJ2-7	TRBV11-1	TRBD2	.	TGTGCCAGCAGCCCCAGGACTAGCGGCTACGAGCAGTACTTC	CASSPRTSGYEQYF